These T cell receptor beta chains were read from a single sample in a study of spatial heterogeneity in lung cancer. Each CDR3 protein is one row after TCRdb ran MiXCR on the 5' RACE reads. The top ten hold roughly 14% of the sample, which has about 61,000 distinct CDR3 sequences, approximately 6% seen once. Sample: PBMCs, taken at surgery. The receptors shown here come from a female donor with early-stage non-small cell lung cancer. Both conserved end residues are part of each CDR3. Fields, in order: CDR3 protein, CDR3 DNA, D gene, V gene, clone size, J gene. The D gene is left open where the match is weak. Rows may omit the clone size; those that give it use once, few, many or a size class.

CASSEGGRSENSPLHF	TGTGCCAGCAGTGAAGGGGGACGGTCGGAGAATTCACCCCTCCACTTT	.	TRBV6-1	few	TRBJ1-6
CASSDPTGGFGQYF	TGTGCCAGCAGTGACCCGACAGGGGGGTTCGGGCAGTACTTC	TRBD1	TRBV25-1	many	TRBJ2-7
CAILAGETNEQFF	TGTGCCATCTTAGCGGGAGAAACGAATGAGCAGTTCTTC	TRBD2	TRBV24-1	many	TRBJ2-1
CASSARTGGANNGYTF	TGTGCCAGCAGCGCCCGGACAGGGGGCGCGAATAATGGCTACACCTTC	TRBD1	TRBV3-1	many	TRBJ1-2
CASSLVPGDTQYF	TGTGCTAGCAGCTTGGTCCCAGGGGATACGCAGTATTTT	.	TRBV7-7	many	TRBJ2-3
CASSTETGYSYEQYF	TGTGCCAGCAGCACCGAAACAGGATACTCCTACGAGCAGTACTTC	.	TRBV5-5	.	TRBJ2-7
CASSIVLGSVNSPLHF	TGTGCCAGTAGTATAGTTTTGGGCAGCGTTAATTCACCCCTCCACTTT	.	TRBV19	few	TRBJ1-6
CASTRQGLAKNIQYF	TGTGCCAGCACCCGACAGGGCCTAGCCAAAAACATTCAGTACTTC	TRBD1	TRBV27	many	TRBJ2-4
CASSLGQLNYGYTF	TGCGCCAGCAGCTTGGGACAGTTAAACTATGGCTACACCTTC	.	TRBV5-1	.	TRBJ1-2
CSVEPGRGQPHHF	TGCAGCGTTGAACCAGGGAGGGGACAGCCCCACCATTTT	TRBD1	TRBV29-1	many	TRBJ1-5
CASSLGRGNSPLHF	TGTGCCAGCAGCTTAGGACGGGGGAATTCACCCCTCCACTTT	.	TRBV13	.	TRBJ1-6
CASSFGQNNEKLFF	TGTGCCAGCAGCTTCGGGCAGAATAATGAAAAACTGTTTTTT	.	TRBV7-6	few	TRBJ1-4
CASSLEVQGQSSYNEQFF	TGCGCCAGCAGCTTGGAAGTGCAGGGTCAAAGCTCCTACAATGAGCAGTTCTTC	.	TRBV5-1	.	TRBJ2-1
CASSRRGASTDTQYF	TGTGCCAGCAGCCGACGGGGGGCTAGCACAGATACGCAGTATTTT	.	TRBV2	many	TRBJ2-3
CASSSPGQGGFEQYF	TGTGCCAGCAGTTCCCCGGGACAGGGAGGATTCGAGCAGTACTTC	TRBD1	TRBV6-2/TRBV6-3	many	TRBJ2-7
CATSRGGQGADTIYF	TGTGCCACCAGCAGAGGCGGACAGGGGGCTGACACCATATATTTT	TRBD1	TRBV15	few	TRBJ1-3
CASSLAGAQETQYF	TGTGCCAGCAGCTTGGCAGGGGCCCAAGAGACCCAGTACTTC	.	TRBV5-4	few	TRBJ2-5
CSAKHLAGLLEQYF	TGCAGTGCTAAACACCTAGCGGGACTTCTCGAGCAGTACTTC	TRBD2	TRBV20-1	many	TRBJ2-7
CASSQSGKHYEQYF	TGTGCCAGCAGCCAATCAGGAAAGCACTACGAGCAGTACTTC	.	TRBV14	many	TRBJ2-7
CASGASWASGYTF	TGTGCCAGCGGCGCCTCTTGGGCATCTGGCTACACCTTC	.	TRBV6-5	many	TRBJ1-2
CASSSTTGGSGNTIYF	TGTGCCAGCAGCTCGACCACAGGGGGCTCTGGAAACACCATATATTTT	TRBD1	TRBV7-2	many	TRBJ1-3
CASSFTSVGEQYF	TGTGCCAGCTCTTTCACTAGCGTCGGCGAGCAGTACTTC	TRBD2	TRBV18	many	TRBJ2-7
CASSLGLQGGQETQYF	TGCGCCAGCAGCTTGGGACTCCAGGGGGGCCAAGAGACCCAGTACTTC	.	TRBV5-1	many	TRBJ2-5
CASSAQPLYGYTF	TGTGCCAGCAGCGCTCAACCACTCTATGGCTACACCTTC	.	TRBV14	few	TRBJ1-2
CASSLVGLSLGPEQFF	TGTGCCAGCAGTTTAGTAGGCTTAAGTTTAGGCCCGGAGCAGTTCTTC	.	TRBV12-3/TRBV12-4	many	TRBJ2-1
CASSPEGRKTEAFF	TGCGCCAGCAGCCCCGAGGGGCGGAAAACTGAAGCTTTCTTT	.	TRBV5-1	many	TRBJ1-1
CASSLNFAREAFF	TGTGCCAGCAGCTTAAACTTCGCCAGGGAAGCTTTCTTT	.	TRBV7-9	many	TRBJ1-1
CASSSLSYEQYF	TGTGCCAGCAGTTCCCTCTCCTACGAGCAGTACTTC	.	TRBV28	many	TRBJ2-7
CASSEQQGQETQYF	TGTGCCAGCAGTGAACAGCAGGGCCAAGAGACCCAGTACTTC	.	TRBV2	.	TRBJ2-5
CAISEVQGATNEQFF	TGTGCCATCAGTGAAGTCCAGGGGGCGACCAATGAGCAGTTCTTC	TRBD1	TRBV10-3	many	TRBJ2-1
CASSFREGYTF	TGTGCCAGCAGTTTCAGGGAAGGCTACACCTTC	.	TRBV28	many	TRBJ1-2
CASSFLGGGTDTQCF	TGTGCCAGCAGTTTTTTGGGGGGGGGCACAGATACGCAGTGTTTT	.	TRBV12-3/TRBV12-4	.	TRBJ2-3
CASSLLGQGQQETQYF	TGTGCCAGCAGCTTGTTGGGTCAGGGCCAACAAGAGACCCAGTACTTC	.	TRBV5-5	many	TRBJ2-5
CASSATAGADTQYF	TGTGCCAGCAGTGCCACAGCGGGGGCAGATACGCAGTATTTT	TRBD2	TRBV2	many	TRBJ2-3
CSARWPLNTGELFF	TGCAGTGCTAGGTGGCCACTAAACACCGGGGAGCTGTTTTTT	.	TRBV20-1	many	TRBJ2-2
CASSAQTGVGSPLHF	TGTGCCAGCAGCGCCCAGACAGGGGTGGGTTCACCCCTCCACTTT	TRBD1	TRBV7-6	.	TRBJ1-6
CASSPEGRYNEQFF	TGCGCCAGCAGCCCTGAGGGCCGATACAATGAGCAGTTCTTC	.	TRBV4-1	few	TRBJ2-1
CASSLPRDLWNTEAFF	TGTGCCAGCAGCTTACCCAGGGACCTATGGAACACTGAAGCTTTCTTT	.	TRBV13	few	TRBJ1-1
CASSQVAPNTEAFF	TGTGCCAGCAGCCAAGTTGCCCCGAACACTGAAGCTTTCTTT	.	TRBV4-2	.	TRBJ1-1
CSAITSAVLSEQFF	TGCAGTGCTATAACTTCGGCAGTCCTAAGTGAGCAGTTCTTC	.	TRBV20-1	many	TRBJ2-1
CSAREGGRAIGTQYF	TGCAGTGCTAGGGAAGGCGGGAGGGCCATCGGTACGCAGTATTTT	TRBD2	TRBV20-1	many	TRBJ2-3
CASSADRGQSDTQYF	TGTGCCAGCAGCGCGGACAGGGGGCAGTCAGATACGCAGTATTTT	TRBD1	TRBV9	few	TRBJ2-3
CASSIGSGTSGTGELFF	TGTGCCAGTAGTATAGGTTCCGGGACTAGCGGGACCGGGGAGCTGTTTTTT	TRBD2	TRBV19	few	TRBJ2-2